This TCR beta chain was captured in a study of human T cells and chemical hapten exposure. The library attached unique molecular identifiers to individual cDNA molecules. MiXCR was run by TCRdb on the RACE reads, yielding one entry per CDR3 protein. The top ten clones hold roughly 2.3% of a sample with about 89,000 distinct CDR3 sequences, 11% of them seen once. Time point described: patch test 2, 6 weeks after DPC sensitization. Indicated treatment: therapeutic diphenylcyclopropenone sensitization with weekly scalp DPC. This clonotype was counted only a few times. The CDR3 runs to 12 residues. In germline, CDR1 is MDHEN, CDR2 SYDVKM. The ends were cut back, 8 bases at V and 2 bases at J, with 10 bases in the middle.

This specimen was whole blood, taken in connection with sensitization to the hapten diphenylcyclopropenone (DPC). V is TRBV28 and J is TRBJ2-7; the D is unclear. This receptor was obtained from a man aged 40-55 years with alopecia areata. Some clones in this sample may be carry-over from other donors' samples. The CDR3 spells CASLRQPYEQYF. CDR3 nucleotide sequence: TGTGCCAGCCTCCGTCAGCCCTACGAGCAGTACTTC.